This T cell receptor beta chain derives from a study of identical twins. There are many counts of this clonotype. Its antigen is undetermined. Study conclusions and caveats: For zero-insertion analyses, partial confounding could come from invariant MAIT and iNKT cells. Monozygotic twins shared more out-of-frame TCR alpha than recombination models predicted.

The cDNA had a unique molecular identifier and a template-switch universal primer site. One entry per CDR3 protein results from TCRdb running MiXCR on the 5' RACE reads. This table has about 700,000 distinct CDR3 sequences, roughly 8% appearing once. These same records also appear under a second study, on yellow fever vaccine responses in identical twins.

What was sequenced was PBMCs. The receptor was derived from a woman in her late teens or twenties in good health.

The CDR3 DNA sequence: TGCAGCGTTCGAACCGGGGAGCTGTTTTTT. It is translated as CSVRTGELFF. This chain joins TRBV29-1 and TRBJ2-2; D is undetermined. The germline V gene encodes CDR1 SQVTM and CDR2 ANQGSEA. This CDR3 region has 10 residues. The V and J ends lost 5 bases and 5 bases respectively, with 3 bases between them.